Below are 3 T cell receptor beta chains sequenced from a single sample in a study of CD8 T cells in ankylosing spondylitis. Study conclusions and caveats: A TCR beta motif of under ten highly homologous variants appeared characteristic of ankylosing spondylitis blood.

For these receptors, no antigen is known. TCRdb itself ran the 5' RACE reads through MiXCR, one entry per CDR3 protein. The data show under 450,000 distinct CDR3 sequences, more than 15% seen once. The sequencing input was blood, either unsorted or a sorted T cell fraction (not recorded which). The receptors shown here come from a male donor with ankylosing spondylitis.

The V gene is TRBV7-9, the J gene TRBJ1-1; the D is unclear. CDR3 length: 15 amino acids. Trimming removed 2 bases from V and 0 bases from J, with 10 bases in between. Germline V CDR1 and CDR2: SEHNR, FQNEAQ (reference sequence). CDR3 in DNA: TGTGCCAGCAGCTTATTGTGGGCGCTGAACACTGAAGCTTTCTTT. Its translation: CASSLLWALNTEAFF.

The V gene is TRBV7-6, the J gene TRBJ2-7; possible D gene TRBD1, 6 bases. V dropped 5 bases and J dropped 2 bases, with 13 bases sitting between them. In germline, CDR1 is SGHVS, CDR2 FNYEAQ. The CDR3 is 14 amino acids. The chain's CDR3 is CASSPADSPYEQYF. The CDR3 coding sequence is TGTGCCAGCAGCCCCGCGGACAGCCCCTACGAGCAGTACTTC.

V and J are TRBV5-5 and TRBJ2-7, with a tentative D call TRBD1 (6 bases). The germline V and J ends were trimmed by 4 bases and 4 bases, with 18 bases remaining between them. Germline CDR1 and CDR2: SGHKS and YYEKEE (reference sequence). The CDR3 has 15 amino acids. Here the CDR3 reads CASSPRAGGGYEQYF. In DNA form, the CDR3 reads TGTGCCAGCAGCCCCAGAGCTGGGGGCGGTTACGAGCAGTACTTC.